What follows are 28 T cell receptor beta chains derived from one specimen sequenced in a study of T cell responses to AZD1222 COVID-19 vaccine. Some clones are missing from TCRdb's copy, which holds only in-frame ones; the method was immunoSEQ multiplex PCR. Of about 100,000 clones in the sample, approximately 87% were seen once. Sample: peripheral blood, taken on day 0 of MenACWY control vaccination. The receptor set was obtained from an adult in good health.

This sequence joins TRBV5-4 and TRBJ1-2, with TRBD1 matching over 7 bases. This CDR3 is built from 14 residues. Germline lookup yields CDR1 SGHNT and CDR2 YYREEE (reference sequence). V was clipped by 2 bases and J by 8 bases; unmatched bases: 9. The CDR3 DNA sequence: TGTGCCAGCAGCTTAGGGCAGGGGGGCTCGGGCTACACCTTC. Translation: CASSLGQGGSGYTF.

This chain uses TRBV6-2 or TRBV6-3 with TRBJ2-3; the D is unclear. Germline loops: CDR1 MNHEY, CDR2 SVGEGT. V was clipped by 2 bases and J by 2 bases, with 14 bases between them. CDR3 size: 16 residues. This CDR3 is CASSYVLPSNTDTQYF. As DNA, the CDR3 is TGTGCCAGCAGTTACGTGCTACCATCGAACACAGATACGCAGTATTTT.

The chain recombines TRBV7-2 with TRBJ1-1, with 7 bases matching TRBD1. V was clipped by 5 bases and J by 4 bases; unmatched bases: 10. The CDR3 runs 15 residues. Germline assignment: CDR1 SGHTA and CDR2 FQGNSA. Here the CDR3 reads CASSRRATGPTEAFF. CDR3 nucleotide sequence: TGTGCCAGCAGCCGTAGGGCGACAGGGCCCACTGAAGCTTTCTTT.

J is TRBJ1-5 and V is TRBV7-2; TRBD1 aligns across 11 bases. This CDR3 is built from 16 residues. The germline CDR1 and CDR2 sequences are SGHTA and FQGNSA. V shed 3 bases, J shed 4 bases, and the junction held 5 bases outside the gene matches. The CDR3 sequence is CASSFGTGGENQPQHF. The CDR3 nucleotides are TGTGCCAGCAGCTTCGGGACAGGGGGGGAGAATCAGCCCCAGCATTTT.

With regard to this clone: One end of the junction varies from germline; a read error may be responsible. The rearrangement links TRBV2 to TRBJ1-1; the D gene is possibly TRBD1 (6 bases). Germline CDR1 reads SNHLY; CDR2 reads FYNNEI. The CDR3 totals 12 residues. CDR3 protein: CASTTGTPKLSF. CDR3 coding DNA: TGTGCCAGCACCACCGGGACACCTAAGCTCTCCTTT.

The chain uses TRBV4-3 and TRBJ1-4; D is ambiguous. CDR3 length: 13 residues. Germline CDR1 and CDR2: LGHNA and YSLEER. Trimming left V 0 bases short and J 10 bases short, with 9 bases between. The CDR3 bases are TGCGCCAGCAGCCAAGATCTGGGAGGAAAACTGTTTTTT. Protein: CASSQDLGGKLFF.

J is TRBJ1-1 and V is TRBV7-9, with D hard to call. The germline V and J ends were trimmed by 2 bases and 0 bases, with 7 bases remaining between them. Germline V gene data show CDR1 as SEHNR and CDR2 as FQNEAQ (reference sequence). The CDR3 is made up of 14 amino acids. This CDR3 reads CASSLIVMNTEAFF. For the CDR3, the DNA is TGTGCCAGCAGCTTAATAGTAATGAACACTGAAGCTTTCTTT.

The chain links TRBV15 to TRBJ1-4; D is unclear. The V end lost 1 base, the J end lost 4 bases, and 10 bases lay between the germline ends. Germline CDR1 reads LNHNV; CDR2 reads YYDKDF (reference sequence). The CDR3 consists of 15 residues. CDR3 region: CATSRAAGNNEKLFF. The DNA of the CDR3 is TGTGCCACCAGCAGAGCGGCAGGCAATAATGAAAAACTGTTTTTT.

The chain employs TRBV25-1 and TRBJ1-3; no clear D gene. There are 13 residues in the CDR3. Trimming removed 7 bases at V and 4 bases at J, with 11 bases between. The V gene's germline CDR1 is MGHDK and CDR2 SYGVNS. CDR3 bases: TGTGCCAGCACCGCCCCGTGGGGAAACACCATATATTTT. Translation gives CASTAPWGNTIYF.

Here the CDR3 DNA reads TGTGCCAGTAATGTCGGGACAGGGGTCCTAAGCGGCTACACCTTC. It yields the protein CASNVGTGVLSGYTF. The chain joins TRBV19 to TRBJ1-2; 10 bases align to TRBD1. The CDR3 extends over 15 amino acids. Germline trimming cut 7 bases from V and 8 bases from J; bases unmatched to any gene: 13. Looked up from germline, CDR1 is LNHDA and CDR2 is SQIVND (reference sequence).

The V gene is TRBV24-1, the J gene TRBJ2-3; D is undetermined. The V end was cut by 2 bases, the J end by 0 bases, with 8 bases between. The CDR3 extends over 15 amino acids. Germline CDR1 KGHDR, CDR2 SFDVKD. The chain's CDR3 is CATSDSATSTDTQYF. In DNA, the CDR3 is TGTGCCACCAGTGATTCCGCAACTAGCACAGATACGCAGTATTTT.

This chain links TRBV6-5 with TRBJ1-6; D not resolved. V was trimmed by 6 bases and J by 8 bases, leaving 11 bases between them. The CDR3 is 13 residues long. Germline CDR1 and CDR2: MNHEY and SVGAGI. CDR3 sequence: CASRREQDSPLHF. The CDR3, as DNA: TGTGCCAGCAGGCGGGAGCAGGATTCACCCCTCCACTTT.

This clone was seen a few times. The chain is built from TRBV4-2 and TRBJ2-1; tentative D call: TRBD2 (5 bases). The germline gives CDR1 LGHNA, CDR2 YNFKEQ. This CDR3 is built from 14 residues. Trimming removed 5 bases from V and 1 base from J, with 9 bases in between. CDR3 residues: CASSYGLSYNEQFF. For the CDR3, the DNA is TGTGCCAGCAGCTACGGACTTTCCTACAATGAGCAGTTCTTC.

This rearrangement joins TRBV5-1 to TRBJ2-6; D is possibly TRBD1 (5 bases). V lost 4 bases and J 3 bases, leaving 11 bases between the germline ends. Germline loops: CDR1 SGHRS, CDR2 YFSETQ. This CDR3 region has 15 residues. The CDR3 reads CASSQAGFGANVLTF. As DNA, the CDR3 is TGCGCCAGCAGCCAAGCAGGGTTTGGGGCCAACGTCCTGACTTTC.

This clone has just one count. The chain combines TRBV15 with TRBJ1-4; D might be TRBD1 (5 bases). V dropped 3 bases and J dropped 5 bases, with 10 bases sitting between them. Germline CDR1 reads LNHNV; CDR2 reads YYDKDF (reference sequence). The CDR3 has 14 amino acids. In DNA, the CDR3 is TGTGCCACCAGCAGCCGACAGTTCAATGAAAAACTGTTTTTT. Its translation is CATSSRQFNEKLFF.

V gene TRBV7-2 combines with J gene TRBJ2-7; D perhaps matches TRBD2 (5 bases). The CDR3 totals 14 residues. Deletions cut 1 base from V and 2 bases from J, with 9 bases between. Germline assignment: CDR1 SGHTA and CDR2 FQGNSA. CDR3: CASSLVEGPYEQYF. In DNA form, the CDR3 reads TGTGCCAGCAGCTTAGTAGAGGGCCCCTACGAGCAGTACTTC.

The chain combines TRBV7-2 with TRBJ1-2; 7 nucleotides match TRBD1. Germline lookup yields CDR1 SGHTA and CDR2 FQGNSA. The CDR3 length is 15 residues. J was trimmed by 4 bases and V by 1 base; bases with no gene match: 6. The CDR3 DNA follows: TGTGCCAGCAGCTTAGGGAGGGGGCTAGTCTATGGCTACACCTTC. Translation: CASSLGRGLVYGYTF.

This sequence joins TRBV28 and TRBJ1-6; no definite D call. Germline V gene sequence: CDR1 MDHEN, CDR2 SYDVKM. V was pared by 6 bases and J by 3 bases, with 9 bases between. This CDR3 is built from 14 residues. DNA for the CDR3: TGTGCCAGCAGGGAGGAGTACTATAATTCACCCCTCCACTTT. Its protein product is CASREEYYNSPLHF.

The V gene is TRBV7-3, the J gene TRBJ2-4; 8 nucleotides match TRBD2. Losses at the gene ends were 2 bases for V and 8 bases for J; bases not matched to a gene: 11. Germline V gene sequence: CDR1 SGHTA, CDR2 FQGTGA. The CDR3 runs 16 residues. As DNA, the CDR3 is TGTGCCAGCAGCTTAGGGTTTGGTAGCGGGGCGTACATTCAGTACTTC. It is translated as CASSLGFGSGAYIQYF.

V is TRBV18 and J is TRBJ2-7, with 11 bases that match TRBD1. CDR1 is KGHSH, CDR2 LQKENI, per germline. Losses at the gene ends were 2 bases for V and 3 bases for J; bases not matched to a gene: 6. This CDR3 is built from 16 residues. The CDR3 DNA is TGTGCCAGCTCACCAACACGGGACAGGGGGAACTACGAGCAGTACTTC. This codes for CASSPTRDRGNYEQYF.

V is TRBV5-5 and J is TRBJ2-7; tentative D call: TRBD1 (5 bases). The CDR3 spans 15 residues. Between the trimmed V and J ends, which lost 1 base and 1 base, there was a span of 12 bases. Germline CDR1 reads SGHKS; CDR2 reads YYEKEE (reference sequence). CDR3 residues: CASSLRSQGSYEQYF. CDR3 in DNA: TGTGCCAGCAGCTTGCGATCGCAGGGTTCCTACGAGCAGTACTTC.

The rearrangement joins TRBV2 to TRBJ1-6; D call uncertain. The CDR3 has 13 amino acids. In germline, CDR1 is SNHLY, CDR2 FYNNEI. V was shortened by 7 bases and J by 7 bases, with 11 bases between the two germline ends. The CDR3 spells CASIQSLNSPLHF. The CDR3 bases are TGTGCCAGCATCCAGTCACTCAATTCACCCCTCCACTTT.

The rearrangement links TRBV29-1 to TRBJ2-3; D remains unclear. The CDR3 has 13 amino acids. V gave up 2 bases and J gave up 0 bases, with 6 bases separating them. From germline, CDR1 is SQVTM and CDR2 ANQGSEA. In DNA form, the CDR3 reads TGCAGCGTTGAACCCTCTAGCACAGATACGCAGTATTTT. It specifies CSVEPSSTDTQYF.

The V call is TRBV4-1, the J call TRBJ2-5; 11 bases agree with TRBD2. Germline V gene sequence: CDR1 MGHRA, CDR2 YSYEKL. The CDR3 runs 16 residues. With V trimmed by 0 bases and J by 6 bases, 6 bases remained unmatched. The CDR3 bases are TGCGCCAGCAGCCAAGAGGTAGCGGGAGGGCCTCAGACCCAGTACTTC. Protein product: CASSQEVAGGPQTQYF.

This chain joins TRBV30 and TRBJ1-1; the D gene is possibly TRBD1 (6 bases). The CDR3 length is 11 residues. V gave up 6 bases and J gave up 3 bases, with 8 bases separating them. CDR1 GTSNPN and CDR2 SVGIG come from the germline V gene (reference sequence). CDR3 region: CACYRDTEAFF. CDR3 nucleotides: TGTGCCTGCTACAGGGACACTGAAGCTTTCTTT.

The sample holds a few counts of this clone. The CDR3 loop is CASSFTDHSSYEQYF. Here the CDR3 DNA reads TGTGCCAGCAGCTTTACGGACCACAGCTCCTACGAGCAGTACTTC. The chain is built from TRBV11-1 and TRBJ2-7; D remains unclear. V lost 3 bases to trimming and J lost 0 bases, with 12 bases between them. The length of the CDR3 is 15 residues. CDR1 and CDR2 from the germline V gene are SGHAT and FQDESV (reference sequence).

This chain uses TRBV4-1 with TRBJ1-4, with D unresolved. Per the germline V gene, CDR1 is MGHRA and CDR2 is YSYEKL. The CDR3 spans 14 residues. V was cut by 8 bases and J by 8 bases, with 18 bases left in between. The CDR3 nucleotides are TGCGCCAGCGGTAGGACGGACGTTTCCGAAAAACTGTTTTTT. Amino acids: CASGRTDVSEKLFF.

The chain couples TRBV7-2 to TRBJ1-6; no firm D call. This CDR3 has 16 residues. V lost 0 bases, J lost 5 bases, and 11 bases lay in between. Looked up from germline, CDR1 is SGHTA and CDR2 is FQGNSA. As DNA, the CDR3 is TGTGCCAGCAGCTTAGCGGGAGGTGAAAATAATTCACCCCTCCACTTT. It translates to CASSLAGGENNSPLHF.